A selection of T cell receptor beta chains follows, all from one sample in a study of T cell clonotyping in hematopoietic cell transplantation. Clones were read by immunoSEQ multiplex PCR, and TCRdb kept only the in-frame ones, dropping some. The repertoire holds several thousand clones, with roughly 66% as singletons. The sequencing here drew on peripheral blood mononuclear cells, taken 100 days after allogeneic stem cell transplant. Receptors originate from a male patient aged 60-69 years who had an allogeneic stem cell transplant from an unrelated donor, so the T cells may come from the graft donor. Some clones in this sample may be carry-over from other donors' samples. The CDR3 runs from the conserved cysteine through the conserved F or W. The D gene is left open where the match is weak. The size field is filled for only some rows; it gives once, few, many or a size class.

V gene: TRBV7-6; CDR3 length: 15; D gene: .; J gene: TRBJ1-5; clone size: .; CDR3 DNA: TGTGCCAGCAGCTTAGTTGAACAGGGCAATCAGCCCCAGCATTTT; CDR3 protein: CASSLVEQGNQPQHF
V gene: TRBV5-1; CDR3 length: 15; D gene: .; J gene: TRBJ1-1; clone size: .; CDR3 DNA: TGCGCCAGCAGGCCATGGGAGGCCCTGGATACTGAAGCTTTCTTT; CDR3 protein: CASRPWEALDTEAFF
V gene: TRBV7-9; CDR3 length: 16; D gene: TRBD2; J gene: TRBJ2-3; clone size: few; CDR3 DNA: TGTGCCAGCAGCCCCCCCAGCGGGAGGGCCGAAGATACGCAGTATTTT; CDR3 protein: CASSPPSGRAEDTQYF
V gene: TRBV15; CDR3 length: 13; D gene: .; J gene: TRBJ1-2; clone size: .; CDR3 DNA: TGTGCCACCAGCAGAGAGGAGGGAGATGGCTACACCTTC; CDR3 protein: CATSREEGDGYTF
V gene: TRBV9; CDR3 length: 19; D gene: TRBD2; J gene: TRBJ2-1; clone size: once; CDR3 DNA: TGTGCCAGCAGCTCAGGGACTAGCGGGGGGGTTAGCTCCTACAATGAGCAGTTCTTC; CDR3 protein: CASSSGTSGGVSSYNEQFF
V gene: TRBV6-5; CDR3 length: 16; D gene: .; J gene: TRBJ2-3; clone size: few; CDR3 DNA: TGTGCCAGCAGTTACAGGGGGGGGACCAGCACAGATACGCAGTATTTT; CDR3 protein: CASSYRGGTSTDTQYF
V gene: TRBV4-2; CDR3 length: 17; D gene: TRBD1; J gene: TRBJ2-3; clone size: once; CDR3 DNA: TGTGCCAGCAGCCAATTGGGACAGGGAACAAGAACAGATACGCAGTATTTT; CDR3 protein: CASSQLGQGTRTDTQYF
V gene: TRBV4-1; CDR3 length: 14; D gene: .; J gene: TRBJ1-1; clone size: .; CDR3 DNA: TGCGCCAGCAGCCAAGAACCGGCTCCCACTGAAGCTTTCTTT; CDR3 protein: CASSQEPAPTEAFF
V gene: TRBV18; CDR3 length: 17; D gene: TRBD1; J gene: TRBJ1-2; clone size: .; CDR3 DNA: TGTGCCAGCTCACCATCAACCCTCGGACAGGGAGTGGGAGGCTACACCTTC; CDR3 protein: CASSPSTLGQGVGGYTF
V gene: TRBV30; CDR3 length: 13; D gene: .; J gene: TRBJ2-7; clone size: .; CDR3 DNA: TGTGCCTCCGCGGGCGGCAGCTCCTACGAGCAGTACTTC; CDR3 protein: CASAGGSSYEQYF
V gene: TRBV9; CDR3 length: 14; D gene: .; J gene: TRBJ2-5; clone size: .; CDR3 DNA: TGTGCCAGCAGCGTAGAAGGCTATTGGGAGACCCAGTACTTC; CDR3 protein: CASSVEGYWETQYF
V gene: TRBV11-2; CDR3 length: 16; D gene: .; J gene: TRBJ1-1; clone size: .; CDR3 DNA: TGTGCCAGCAGCTTCGACCCTCAGGTGGCGAACACTGAAGCTTTCTTT; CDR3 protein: CASSFDPQVANTEAFF
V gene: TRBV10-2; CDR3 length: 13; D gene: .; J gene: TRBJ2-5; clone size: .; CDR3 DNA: TGCGCCAGCAGTGGTACTAGTCAAGAGACCCAGTACTTC; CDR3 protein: CASSGTSQETQYF
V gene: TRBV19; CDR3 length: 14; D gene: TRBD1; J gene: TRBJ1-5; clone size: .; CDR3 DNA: TGTGCCAGTACCACAGGGGTGGGCAATCAGCCCCAGCATTTT; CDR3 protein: CASTTGVGNQPQHF
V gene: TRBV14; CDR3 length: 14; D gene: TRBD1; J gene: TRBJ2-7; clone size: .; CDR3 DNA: TGTGCCAGCAGCCGGACAGGGGGCTCCTACGAGCAGTACTTC; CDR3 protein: CASSRTGGSYEQYF
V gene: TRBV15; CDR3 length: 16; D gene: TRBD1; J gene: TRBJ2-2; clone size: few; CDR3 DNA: TGTGCCACCAGCAGAGAGGCTAGGGGGCCCACCGGGGAGCTGTTTTTT; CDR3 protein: CATSREARGPTGELFF
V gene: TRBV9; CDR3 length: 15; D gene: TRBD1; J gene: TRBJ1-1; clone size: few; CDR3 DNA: TGTGCCAGCAGCGTAGAGACAGGGTCGATAACTGAAGCTTTCTTT; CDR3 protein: CASSVETGSITEAFF
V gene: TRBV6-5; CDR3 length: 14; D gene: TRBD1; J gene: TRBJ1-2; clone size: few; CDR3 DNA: TGTGCCAGCAGTTCGGGACAGGCGAACTATGGCTACACCTTC; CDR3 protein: CASSSGQANYGYTF
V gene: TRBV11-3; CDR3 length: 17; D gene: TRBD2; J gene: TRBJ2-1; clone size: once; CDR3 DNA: TGTGCCAGCAGCTTAGATGGGGGACTAGCGGGAAATAATGAGCAGTTCTTC; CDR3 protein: CASSLDGGLAGNNEQFF
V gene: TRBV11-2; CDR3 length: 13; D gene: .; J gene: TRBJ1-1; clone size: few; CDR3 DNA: TGTGCCAGCAGCTTGGAGGGAAGGACTGAAGCTTTCTTT; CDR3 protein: CASSLEGRTEAFF
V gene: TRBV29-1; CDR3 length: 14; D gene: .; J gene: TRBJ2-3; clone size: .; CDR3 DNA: TGCAGCGTAGGGGCCCTCACAAGTGGGGATACGCAGTATTTT; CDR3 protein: CSVGALTSGDTQYF
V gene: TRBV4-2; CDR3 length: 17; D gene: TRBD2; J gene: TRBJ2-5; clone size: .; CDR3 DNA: TGTGCCAGCAGCCCCCGGACTAGCGGGGGGGCGGAAGAGACCCAGTACTTC; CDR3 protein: CASSPRTSGGAEETQYF
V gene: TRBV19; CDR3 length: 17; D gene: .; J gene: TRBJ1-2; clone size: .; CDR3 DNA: TGTGCCAGTAGGACGACAGCTATTCAGCCGACTAACTATGGCTACACCTTC; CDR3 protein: CASRTTAIQPTNYGYTF
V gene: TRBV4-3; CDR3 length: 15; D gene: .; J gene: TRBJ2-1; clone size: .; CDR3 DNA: TGCGCCAGCAGCCAATACTCAGCGCAAGGGGGTGAGCAGTTCTTC; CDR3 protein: CASSQYSAQGGEQFF